Here is one T cell receptor beta chain with its context. This clone was observed a few times. Its antigen is currently not known. There are no base qualities to consult, and no much larger clone falls within one base. This sample stems from a study of cytomegalovirus exposure and HLA in healthy donors (dated by TCRdb to about 2017). Looking at the study overall: In an earlier analysis of 587 of the donors, 250 to 350 Gb of sequence data and approximately 100 million unique TCR beta sequences from about 190 million T cells were reported. Along with the approximately 700-subject first cohort, a separate validation cohort of more than 90 different subjects was used. Typing coverage varied by locus: about 620-630 donors for A, B, C, DRB1 and DQB1; approximately 500 for DQA1; over 600 for DPA1; roughly 470 for DPB1. Donor age, sex, ethnicity and CMV serostatus were compiled alongside the repertoire data. The aim of the study was to test whether cataloging public T cell receptors could identify signatures of past pathogen exposure. Among about 370 genotyped donors of the cohort, an average of about 220,000 unique TCR beta nucleotide sequences was sequenced per donor, of which about 19% were non-productive. Genome-wide SNP genotypes for about 65% of the roughly 700 donors were used in a later genetic analysis, which treated that subset as a discovery cohort. Both class I and class II loci were covered by HLA typing, at four-digit resolution. A later analysis re-examined previously published TCR beta repertoires from several hundred donors and added high-resolution HLA genotyping to investigate patterns of TCR occurrence. To decide whether each TCR beta V gene segment behaved as functional or pseudogenic, an earlier analysis of fewer than 750 of the donors relied on high-throughput TCR beta sequencing. High-throughput TCR immunosequencing, statistical association of individual TCRs with disease status, and machine learning were combined to predict cytomegalovirus infection status. Of the roughly 410 genotyped donors, approximately 80% were placed in the genetic ancestry cluster associated with self-reported Caucasian donors. About five DR-DQ haplotypes were treated as single units for association and clustering because of strong linkage in the cohort. The later analysis used no new phenotypic data to find candidate immune exposures, relying instead on TCR beta sequences and their occurrence across donors. About 330 gigabases of sequencing data and around 88 million unique TCR sequences made up an early release that covered approximately 650 HLA-typed donors. The study used immunosequencing to profile the T cell repertoires of 600 to 850 subjects and linked those repertoires to cytomegalovirus serostatus. All discovery cohort repertoires had been generated on a single sequencing platform.

The germline V gene sets CDR1 to SNHLY and CDR2 to FYNNEI. The junction shows trimming of 8 bases on V and 4 bases on J, and the gene matches do not reach 7 bases of it. From the cysteine through the phenylalanine, the CDR3 covers 14 amino acids. This entry keeps only the CDR3 DNA: 42 bases, framed from base 1. The cohort consisted of some 730 healthy bone marrow donors. Cohort members were all nominally healthy when sampled, although unrecorded immune exposures were likely present. The donor tested CMV seropositive, placing the donor among the approximately 290 seropositive members of the cohort. A peripheral blood sample was collected from each donor, and TCR beta sequencing was performed on peripheral blood mononuclear cells. The Qiagen DNeasy Blood Extraction Kit was used to extract genomic DNA from the blood cell samples. The paper as a whole reports these results and caveats: Correlated functional status among segregating V segments might be attributable to linkage disequilibrium, but an unknown experimental factor could not be ruled out. A later analysis found that HLA-associated TCR beta chains were more clonally expanded and had lower generation probabilities than equally common non-associated chains. Across donors, most TCR sequences were observed very rarely, whereas some public TCRs were present in many individuals. A further reported finding was that TCR beta sequences accurately predicted the HLA-A and HLA-B alleles for most subjects in the first cohort. Cytomegalovirus status was reported to be diagnosed by the classifier with high specificity and sensitivity in both the original and validation cohorts. This cohort had only TCR beta chains sequenced, and the lack of alpha or paired-chain data limited which features could be detected. In an earlier analysis of under 600 of the donors, most TCR beta V segments were observed in productive rearrangements about 90% or about 30% of the time, broadly matching IMGT annotations. Because HLA typing was unavailable for some donors at each locus, only the typed subset was used in association tests. Assigning TCR associations to individual alleles was difficult when HLA alleles, especially DR and DQ, strongly co-occurred. In a later analysis, over 15,000 TCR beta sequences were associated with specific HLA alleles at a false discovery rate of 0.05. A later genetic analysis associated a missense DCLRE1C variant with V-gene and J-gene trimming of TCR beta chains, and an independent cohort replicated the association. A group of highly shared sequence variants was considered likely to be a technical artifact of the sequencing pipeline. The earlier analysis of 450 to 700 of the donors excluded roughly 17 rarely observed V segments, including chromosome 9 orphons, because counts were too low. In a later genetic analysis, fewer N-insertions in productive TCRs were reported among donors in an Asian-associated ancestry cluster than the roughly 640-donor mean. Roughly uniform sequencing depth across donors was assumed in presence/absence analyses, although this assumption may not hold. A later analysis found that most CMV-associated TCR beta chains appeared HLA-restricted, with HLA associations seemingly driven largely by CMV exposure. For the cohort, immune exposure information was limited to CMV serostatus. A later analysis reported that several top co-occurrence clusters appeared linked to parvovirus B19, influenza, CMV and Epstein-Barr virus. In a later analysis, the rate of TCR association differed among HLA loci, with DRB1 alleles having the most associated TCRs and HLA-C alleles having the fewest. It was suggested by the authors that the approach could potentially be generalized to other disease states and immunological phenotypes. The study gave a list of 150 to 200 TCR beta chains associated with cytomegalovirus. The 87-base-pair reads could not distinguish some IMGT-functional V segments, including TRBV6-2 and TRBV6-3, so those segments were excluded. A few of the identified cytomegalovirus-associated TCR beta chains were confirmed in vitro to be specific for cytomegalovirus antigens.

The library was built by means of the immunoSEQ multiplex PCR assay. A mixture of 60 forward primers for TCR Vbeta segments and 13 reverse primers for TCR Jbeta segments was used in the multiplex PCR. The CDR3 region of rearranged TCR beta genes was amplified from genomic DNA by a multiplex PCR assay. The Illumina HiSeq System was used to sequence the amplified TCR beta libraries as 87-base-pair reads. The paper's data handling went like this. A later analysis tallied roughly 80 million unique TCR beta chains across the 650 to 750 repertoires, and about 10 million of those chains were shared by two or more donors. Raw reads were error-corrected and collapsed into unique sequences with a nearest-neighbor algorithm that merged closely related sequences to remove PCR and sequencing errors. To assign V, D and J gene segments, CDR3 sequences were aligned to IMGT reference sequences. For a sequence to be retained, a match of at least six nucleotides was required to both a V gene segment and a J gene segment. A rearrangement counted as productive if the CDR3 had no stop codons and remained in frame with V and J, and every other rearrangement counted as non-productive. CDR3 was defined by IMGT convention, running from the second conserved V-encoded cysteine to the conserved J-encoded phenylalanine. The earlier analysis of about 620 of the donors excluded sequences that lacked an unambiguous match to a single V gene segment. An earlier analysis of several hundred of the donors classified V segments as functional when productive rearrangements were above 56.7% and as segregating when the standard deviation between donors was above 5%. A statistical classification framework was developed to diagnose cytomegalovirus status using the catalog of TCR beta chain sequences. In a later analysis, TCR nucleotide sequences were compared against IMGT/GENE-DB human TR gene sequences so that V and J genes could be assigned. A later analysis assigned CDR3 sequences and most-parsimonious VDJ recombination scenarios with the TCRdist pipeline. A later analysis defined each TCR beta chain by its CDR3 amino acid sequence plus V-gene family, and excluded reads lacking a unique V-gene family. A later analysis removed nearly 600 highly shared, low-generation-probability nucleotide sequences to deal with suspected cross-contamination and a sequencing artifact. In a later analysis, a clonal expansion index was calculated for each public chain from normalized within-repertoire ranks of inferred template counts. A later analysis computed generation probabilities with a VDJ recombination model fitted to out-of-frame rearrangements, and checked the results against IGoR. Hypergeometric tests were used in a later analysis to score TCR-TCR, TCR-HLA and TCR-CMV co-occurrence, with a repertoire-size bias correction applied to the TCR pairs. A later analysis estimated false discovery rates by permuting HLA or CMV assignments 20 times. In a later analysis, co-occurring TCRs were grouped with DBSCAN, and TCRdist sequence similarity was added when clustering was performed within HLA-allele-positive subsets. Repertoires with fewer than 30,000 or more than 120,000 public chains, plus five repertoires with anomalous nucleotide sharing, were excluded from co-occurrence clustering. TCRdb's version of the immuneACCESS table is confined to in-frame rearrangements and falls short of the full clone set. An unresolved V gene accounts for under half of the shortfall where checked; the remainder is of unknown origin. V, J and clone size derive from that table, while D and trimming were established from the DNA sequence. This sample comprises some 180,000 clones, roughly 9.4% of them detected only once. Of the sample, roughly 1.4% is held by the ten largest clones.

This chain is built from TRBV2 and TRBJ2-5, and 10 junctional nucleotides match TRBD2. This sequence was found in a woman aged 25 to 45 in good health and CMV-seropositive. Input material: PBMCs. This receptor has the CDR3 CASLAGGTAETQYF. The sequenced DNA is TGTGCCAGCTTAGCGGGAGGCACTGCAGAGACCCAGTACTTC.